This TCR beta chain was obtained from a study of T cells in Graves' hyperthyroidism and ophthalmopathy. Study-wide context: Specimen type is peripheral blood, collected at initial diagnosis prior to any treatment. Overall study findings and caveats: Appearing also in blood were most of the thyroid clonotypes expanded above 0.001.

There are many counts of this clonotype. The antigen is unknown. The TCR beta CDR3 regions underwent amplification using RNA transcripts as the source. When the TCR CDR3 underwent first-round RT-PCR, the HTBI primer set was used. One entry per CDR3 protein results from TCRdb running MiXCR on the multiplex PCR reads. Here the sample spans under 750,000 distinct CDR3 sequences, about 19% being singletons. Pregnant or lactating patients were excluded, as were those with uncontrolled infection or other autoimmune disease. The authors obtained PBMCs from over 8.5 ml of fresh peripheral blood. The receptor's source is a woman between 45 and 65 years old with Graves' hyperthyroidism that later progressed to Graves' ophthalmopathy. The source material was blood.

CDR3 loop: CASSQSLRRSSYEQYF. The CDR3 DNA reads as TGTGCCAGCAGCCAGTCTTTGCGGCGGAGCTCCTACGAGCAGTACTTC. The J gene is TRBJ2-7, the V gene TRBV3-1; no clear D gene. CDR1 and CDR2 (germline): LGHDT, YNNKEL (reference sequence). The CDR3 runs 16 residues. V dropped 3 bases and J dropped 0 bases, with 15 bases sitting between them.